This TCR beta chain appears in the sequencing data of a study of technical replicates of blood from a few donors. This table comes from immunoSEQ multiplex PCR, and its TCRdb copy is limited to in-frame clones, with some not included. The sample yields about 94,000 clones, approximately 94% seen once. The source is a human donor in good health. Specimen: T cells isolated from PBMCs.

For the CDR3, the DNA is TGTGCCAGCAGCGACTCCAACGACGAGCAGTACTTC. Translation: CASSDSNDEQYF. The chain links TRBV11-3 to TRBJ2-7, with D unclear. The V end lost 5 bases, the J end lost 5 bases, and 10 bases lay between the germline ends. This CDR3 region has 12 residues. The germline CDR1 and CDR2 sequences are SGHNT and YENEEA. Complete variable domain (other parts from reference TRBV11-3 and TRBJ2-7): EAGVVQSPRYKIIEKKQPVAFWCNPISGHNTLYWYLQNLGQGPELLIRYENEEAVDDSQLPKDRFSAERLKGVDSTLKIQPAELGDSAVYLCASSDSNDEQYFGPGTRLTVT.